The 6 T cell receptor beta chains listed next were all sequenced from one sample in a study of blood T cell repertoires in COVID-19. Assay: immunoSEQ multiplex PCR; the TCRdb copy retains only in-frame clones and omits some. The profile shows 360,000 or so clones, roughly 90% of them singletons. Source material: peripheral blood. The receptor set was obtained from a man younger than 30 with active or convalescent COVID-19.

The rearrangement joins TRBV27 to TRBJ2-5; TRBD2 matches 12 bases. This CDR3 has 16 residues. V was clipped by 0 bases and J by 4 bases; unmatched bases: 3. Germline V lookup: CDR1 MNHEY, CDR2 SMNVEV (reference sequence). For the CDR3, the DNA is TGTGCCAGCAGTTTATCCTCTAGCGGGGGGGTAGAGACCCAGTACTTC. Its translation is CASSLSSSGGVETQYF.

The V call is TRBV4-1, the J call TRBJ1-2; TRBD1 matches at 10 bases. The CDR3 covers 14 residues. With V trimmed by 5 bases and J by 4 bases, 4 bases remained unmatched. CDR1 is MGHRA, CDR2 YSYEKL, per germline. The CDR3 is CASSARQGAYGYTF. The CDR3 DNA reads as TGCGCCAGCAGCGCACGACAGGGGGCCTATGGCTACACCTTC.

With respect to this clone: Additional DNA sequences in this sample encode the identical CDR3. The V gene is TRBV18, the J gene TRBJ1-5; D may be TRBD1 (5 bases). With 3 bases removed from V and 7 bases from J, the gap between germline ends came to 10 bases. This CDR3 spans 13 amino acids. Per the germline V gene, CDR1 is KGHSH and CDR2 is LQKENI. The CDR3 bases are TGTGCCAGCTCACCGGAGGGGAGACAGCCCCAGCATTTT. Protein sequence: CASSPEGRQPQHF.

V usage is TRBV7-9 and J usage is TRBJ2-7, with 12 bases matching TRBD2. Germline V gene lookup returns CDR1 SEHNR and CDR2 FQNEAQ (reference sequence). This CDR3 has 15 residues. The trim removed 4 bases at V and 2 bases at J, leaving 3 bases unmatched. CDR3 nucleotide sequence: TGTGCCAGCAGCTCAACTAGCGGGGGGACCTACGAGCAGTACTTC. It specifies CASSSTSGGTYEQYF.

In this sample, this clone turned up once. The chain joins TRBV2 to TRBJ1-2; D possibly corresponds to TRBD1 (5 bases). CDR3 length: 11 residues. Looked up from germline, CDR1 is SNHLY and CDR2 is FYNNEI. Trimming left V 6 bases short and J 8 bases short, with 10 bases between. The CDR3 loop is CASRQAGGYTF. As DNA, the CDR3 is TGTGCCAGCAGACAGGCGGGAGGCTACACCTTC.

V is TRBV12-3 or TRBV12-4 and J is TRBJ1-5; 7 bases fit TRBD1. J was trimmed by 7 bases and V by 6 bases; bases with no gene match: 3. The CDR3 consists of 12 residues. The CDR3 bases are TGTGCCAGCAGGACAGGGAACCAGCCCCAGCATTTT. Translated, it gives CASRTGNQPQHF.